This T cell receptor beta chain was sequenced in a study of graft-versus-host responses after intestinal transplantation. Study summary: All recipients were transplanted with multivisceral, liver-intestinal, or isolated intestinal grafts. Anti-thymocyte globulin induction, then tacrolimus and steroids for about 3 years, went to all recipients. Study-level findings and limits: Ileal or blood samples showed some GvH clones first, and such clones were also found in recipient marrow. The highest levels of circulating GvH clones went along with early declines in HvG clones after transplant.

Trimming cost V 0 bases and J 4 bases, with 4 bases left between them. The CDR3 has 13 amino acids. CDR1 and CDR2 (germline): SEHNR, FQNEAQ (reference sequence). Here immunoSEQ multiplex PCR was the method, and the copy in TCRdb shows in-frame clones only, minus some. The table shows 40,000 to 55,000 clones, with roughly 95% occurring only once. To note about this clone: Antigen specificity is unknown.

The material was unstimulated CD8+ T cells sorted from spleen or lymph node cells, obtained before transplant. The chain uses TRBV7-9 and TRBJ1-3, with D unresolved. The source of this sequence is a human donor who was the organ donor for an intestinal transplant. The CDR3 DNA sequence: TGTGCCAGCAGCTTAGCGCTGGGAAACACCATATATTTT. Its translation is CASSLALGNTIYF.